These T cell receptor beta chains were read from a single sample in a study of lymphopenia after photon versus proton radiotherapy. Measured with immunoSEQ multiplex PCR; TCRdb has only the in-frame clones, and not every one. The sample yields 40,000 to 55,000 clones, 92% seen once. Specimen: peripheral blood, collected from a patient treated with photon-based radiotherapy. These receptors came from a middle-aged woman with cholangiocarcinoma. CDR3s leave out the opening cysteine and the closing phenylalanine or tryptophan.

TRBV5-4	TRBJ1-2	ASSLPLTGRGYT
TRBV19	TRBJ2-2	ASSTVGSGIGTGELF
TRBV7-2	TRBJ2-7	ASSPRDTPYEQY
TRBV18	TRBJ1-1	ASSPMNGDMNTEAF
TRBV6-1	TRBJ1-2	ASSSRGEFVGYT
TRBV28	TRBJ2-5	ASSSQLAGRTETQY
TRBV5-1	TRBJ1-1	ASREGTGGTGAF
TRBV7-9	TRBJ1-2	ASSPSGTTNYGYT
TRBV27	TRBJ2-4	ASSPTPAKNIQY
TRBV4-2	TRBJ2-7	ASSRPTRGTLDEQY
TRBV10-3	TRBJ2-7	AISDGRAPYEQY
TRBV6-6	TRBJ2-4	ASRPNQGSKNIQY
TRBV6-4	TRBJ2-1	ASSDSMASGTYNEQF
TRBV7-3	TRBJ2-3	ASSLSSGGSSTDTQY
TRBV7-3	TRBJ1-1	ASSLRGQPNTEAF
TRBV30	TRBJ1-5	AWSGGNNQPQH
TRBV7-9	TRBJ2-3	ASSSGGDTQY
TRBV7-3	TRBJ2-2	ASRAGVSGELF
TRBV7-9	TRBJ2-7	ASSSDRYNYEQY
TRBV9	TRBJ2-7	ASSPRDRTSYEQY
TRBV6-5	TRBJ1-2	ASSPTQNYGYT
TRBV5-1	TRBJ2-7	ASSLTSGSSYEQY
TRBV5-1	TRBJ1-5	ASSFEGGGNQPQH
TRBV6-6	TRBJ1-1	ASSYHAPTGPTEAF
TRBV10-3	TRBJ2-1	AAPPPSGGRYNEQF
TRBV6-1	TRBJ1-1	ASMSGQGTEAF
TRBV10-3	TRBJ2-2	AIRADRSGELF
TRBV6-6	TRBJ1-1	ASSPTEMNTEAF
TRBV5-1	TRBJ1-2	ASSLARTGANYGYT
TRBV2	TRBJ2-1	ASRPGQYNNEQF
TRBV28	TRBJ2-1	ASSHTLGGADEQF
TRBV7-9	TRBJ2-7	ASSLAGQGEQY